The rows below give T cell receptor beta chains drawn from one sample of a study of siplizumab effects on memory and regulatory T cells. Here immunoSEQ multiplex PCR was the method, and the copy in TCRdb shows in-frame clones only, minus some. Among some 15,000 clones, approximately 45% were seen once, and the ten largest hold about 7.8%. These TCRs' antigens remain unknown. Specimen: CFSE-low (dividing) CD4+ T cells sorted from an allogeneic mixed lymphocyte reaction. These receptors were taken from a human donor in good health; the cells came from an allogeneic mixed lymphocyte reaction. Some clones in this sample may be carry-over from other donors' samples. Both conserved end residues are part of each CDR3. A D gene is named only where the DNA matches it firmly. Not every row has a clone size; where given, it reads once, few, many or a size class.

TGCGCCAGCAGCTTGGTAGGCCTTGCAACTAATGAAAAACTGTTTTTT | CASSLVGLATNEKLFF | . | TRBJ1-4 | TRBV5-1 | .
TGTGCCAGCAGTCCTCCGAGAGACCGGTACACCATATATTTT | CASSPPRDRYTIYF | . | TRBJ1-3 | TRBV6-5 | .
TGTGCCAGCAGTGAAAAGGGGGGTTCTGGAAACACCATATATTTT | CASSEKGGSGNTIYF | few | TRBJ1-3 | TRBV6-1 | .
TGCGCCAGCAGACCCGGGACAGTCTTCTCCTACGAGCAGTACTTC | CASRPGTVFSYEQYF | few | TRBJ2-7 | TRBV5-1 | TRBD1
TGTGCCAGCAGCCAAGATGCCGGGTCTGGCGGCTACACCTTC | CASSQDAGSGGYTF | . | TRBJ1-2 | TRBV14 | .
TGTGCCAGCAGTTTATCGAAAGCCAACTCTGGGGCCAACGTCCTGACTTTC | CASSLSKANSGANVLTF | few | TRBJ2-6 | TRBV27 | .
TGTGCCTGGAGTAGGGACAGGGGGAACACTGAAGCTTTCTTT | CAWSRDRGNTEAFF | medium-sized | TRBJ1-1 | TRBV30 | TRBD1
TGTGCCAGCAGCGTAGGGGAGGGAGTGGGGACCGGGGAGCTGTTTTTT | CASSVGEGVGTGELFF | . | TRBJ2-2 | TRBV9 | TRBD2
TGTGCCATCTCTGACAGGGGAAACACCGGGGAGCTGTTTTTT | CAISDRGNTGELFF | . | TRBJ2-2 | TRBV10-3 | TRBD1
TGTGCCAGCAGCAGGTGGGTCGGCCGAACCAGCGGGAGGACCCACGAGCAGTACTTC | CASSRWVGRTSGRTHEQYF | few | TRBJ2-7 | TRBV7-9 | TRBD2
TGTGCCAGTATAGGGGCCCGACCGGTAGAGCAGTTCTTC | CASIGARPVEQFF | . | TRBJ2-1 | TRBV19 | .
TGTGCCAGTACGTCGACAGGGGGCTTGAATGAGCAGTTCTTC | CASTSTGGLNEQFF | . | TRBJ2-1 | TRBV19 | TRBD1
TGTGCCAGCAGGAGGGGGGCAGGGTGGGAGGAGACCCAGTACTTC | CASRRGAGWEETQYF | . | TRBJ2-5 | TRBV27 | .
TGTGCCAGCAATCGATACAATGAGCAGTTCTTC | CASNRYNEQFF | many | TRBJ2-1 | TRBV28 | .
TGTGCCAGCAGCTTTCCGGCTAGCGGGAGGTCCCGAAGCTCCTACGAGCAGTACTTC | CASSFPASGRSRSSYEQYF | . | TRBJ2-7 | TRBV7-9 | TRBD2
TGTGCCAGCAGCCTAAGCGGGGCCGTCTACAATGAGCAGTTCTTC | CASSLSGAVYNEQFF | large | TRBJ2-1 | TRBV7-9 | TRBD2
TGTGCCAGCAGTTGGGGGGCCGGCGAGACCCAGTACTTC | CASSWGAGETQYF | . | TRBJ2-5 | TRBV28 | .
TGTGCCTGGAGTGTAGCCTACGAGCAGTACTTC | CAWSVAYEQYF | few | TRBJ2-7 | TRBV30 | .
TGTGCCAGCAGCCGGGACAGGGGCTCCTACGAGCAGTACTTC | CASSRDRGSYEQYF | . | TRBJ2-7 | TRBV6-1 | TRBD1
TGCAGCGTACAGGGTGGGAGCAATCAGCCCCAGCATTTT | CSVQGGSNQPQHF | . | TRBJ1-5 | TRBV29-1 | .
TGTGCCAGTAGTATAAATAACAAAAACTATGGCTACACCTTC | CASSINNKNYGYTF | few | TRBJ1-2 | TRBV19 | .
TGTGCCAGCGGCGACGGGGGGATGGGAGCTTTCTTT | CASGDGGMGAFF | . | TRBJ1-1 | TRBV27 | .
TGTGCCAGCAGTTCAGCGGGAGTAAAGACCCAGTACTTC | CASSSAGVKTQYF | once | TRBJ2-5 | TRBV6-1 | TRBD2
TGTGCCAGTAGGCAAGCAGGGATGGGACAGCCCCAGCATTTT | CASRQAGMGQPQHF | . | TRBJ1-5 | TRBV19 | .
TGTGCCAGCACTGGGCGGTACACCGGGGAGCTGTTTTTT | CASTGRYTGELFF | few | TRBJ2-2 | TRBV2 | .
TGTGCCATCAGGGAAGACAGGGGTGGGTACAATGAGCAGTTCTTC | CAIREDRGGYNEQFF | . | TRBJ2-1 | TRBV10-3 | TRBD1
TGTGCCAGCAGACCCGGGCCCACTAATTACATTCAGTACTTC | CASRPGPTNYIQYF | . | TRBJ2-4 | TRBV7-2 | .
TGTGCTAGCAGCTTGGGGTGGAACACTGAAGCTTTCTTT | CASSLGWNTEAFF | . | TRBJ1-1 | TRBV7-7 | .
TGTGCCAGTAGCCTCGGACGCACAGATACGCAGTATTTT | CASSLGRTDTQYF | . | TRBJ2-3 | TRBV19 | .
TGTGCCAGCACCCCGCGGGACAGATCCTACGAGCAGTACTTC | CASTPRDRSYEQYF | many | TRBJ2-7 | TRBV7-8 | .
TGTGCCAGCAGTTTGGTAGCGGGAGTCACAGATACGCAGTATTTT | CASSLVAGVTDTQYF | few | TRBJ2-3 | TRBV28 | TRBD2
TGTGCCAGTAGTCAAACGGGGAACGGACCATATCAGTTCTTC | CASSQTGNGPYQFF | few | TRBJ2-1 | TRBV19 | .
TGTGCCAGTAGTATAGGCCCCGGGACAGGGGACGGCTACACCTTC | CASSIGPGTGDGYTF | medium-sized | TRBJ1-2 | TRBV19 | TRBD1
TGTGCCAGCAGCGTGTACTCAGACAGGGCTGGAAACACCATATATTTT | CASSVYSDRAGNTIYF | few | TRBJ1-3 | TRBV9 | TRBD1
TGTGCCTGGAGTGTTTATAAGAGTAACACTGAAGCTTTCTTT | CAWSVYKSNTEAFF | few | TRBJ1-1 | TRBV30 | .
TGTGCCAGCAGTTATGGATGGGGGTACGAGCAGTACTTC | CASSYGWGYEQYF | . | TRBJ2-7 | TRBV6-6 | .
TGTGCCAGCAGCCAAGGGGGGGACCCCTCTGGAAACACCATATATTTT | CASSQGGDPSGNTIYF | few | TRBJ1-3 | TRBV5-8 | .